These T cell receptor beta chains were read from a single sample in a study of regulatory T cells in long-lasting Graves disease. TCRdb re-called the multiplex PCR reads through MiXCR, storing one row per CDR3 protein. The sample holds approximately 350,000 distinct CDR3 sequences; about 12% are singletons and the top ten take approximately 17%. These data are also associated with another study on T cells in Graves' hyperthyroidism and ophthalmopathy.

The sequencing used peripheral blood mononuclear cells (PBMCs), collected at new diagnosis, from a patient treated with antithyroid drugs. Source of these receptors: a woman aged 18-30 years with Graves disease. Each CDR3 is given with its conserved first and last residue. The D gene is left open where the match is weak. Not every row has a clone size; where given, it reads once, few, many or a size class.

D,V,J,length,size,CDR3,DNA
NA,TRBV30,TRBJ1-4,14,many,CAWSPGDGNEKLFF,TGTGCCTGGAGTCCTGGGGACGGAAATGAAAAACTGTTTTTT
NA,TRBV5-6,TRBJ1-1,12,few,CASSYGLGEAFF,TGTGCCAGCAGCTATGGTTTGGGGGAAGCTTTCTTT
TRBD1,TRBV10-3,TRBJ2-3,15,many,CAISDDRASTDTQYF,TGTGCCATCAGTGACGACAGGGCTAGCACAGATACGCAGTATTTT
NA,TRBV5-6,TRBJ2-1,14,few,CASSRKRVHNEQFF,TGTGCCAGCAGCCGTAAGCGGGTCCACAATGAGCAGTTCTTC
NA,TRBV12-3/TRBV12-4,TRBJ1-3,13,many,CASSYGVRNTIYF,TGTGCCAGCAGCTACGGCGTCCGGAACACCATATATTTT
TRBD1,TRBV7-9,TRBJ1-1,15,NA,CASSLATGKNTEAFF,TGTGCCAGCAGCTTAGCGACAGGGAAAAACACTGAAGCTTTCTTT
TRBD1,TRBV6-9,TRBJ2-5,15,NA,CASSESRGRQETQYF,TGCGCCAGCAGTGAGTCAAGGGGGCGTCAAGAGACCCAGTACTTC
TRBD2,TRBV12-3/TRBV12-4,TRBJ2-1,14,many,CASTHSGANNEQFF,TGTGCCAGCACCCATAGCGGGGCGAATAATGAGCAGTTCTTC
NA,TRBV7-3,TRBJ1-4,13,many,CASSSGTSEKLFF,TGTGCCAGCAGCAGCGGGACGTCTGAAAAACTGTTTTTT
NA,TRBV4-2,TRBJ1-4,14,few,CASSQDGYIEKLFF,TGTGCCAGCAGCCAAGATGGGTACATTGAAAAACTGTTTTTT
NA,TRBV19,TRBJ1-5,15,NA,CASSSGYYSNQPQHF,TGTGCCAGTAGCTCCGGATACTATAGCAATCAGCCCCAGCATTTT
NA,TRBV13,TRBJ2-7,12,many,CASSPRPYEQYF,TGTGCCAGCAGCCCCAGACCGTACGAGCAGTACTTC
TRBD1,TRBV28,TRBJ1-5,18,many,CASSLFGGGGYSNQPQHF,TGTGCCAGCAGTTTATTCGGGGGAGGGGGCTATAGCAATCAGCCCCAGCATTTT
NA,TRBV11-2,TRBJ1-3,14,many,CASRETGSGNTIYF,TGTGCCTCCCGGGAAACAGGGTCTGGAAACACCATATATTTT
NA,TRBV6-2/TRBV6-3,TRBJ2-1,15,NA,CASSPLRSTNNEQFF,TGTGCCAGCAGTCCTCTGCGAAGTACGAACAATGAGCAGTTCTTC
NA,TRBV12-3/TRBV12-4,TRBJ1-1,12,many,CASSSRRLEAFF,TGTGCCAGCAGTTCCCGACGGCTTGAAGCTTTCTTT
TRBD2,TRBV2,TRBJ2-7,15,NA,CASSPGLAGDYEQYF,TGTGCCAGCAGCCCCGGACTAGCGGGAGACTACGAGCAGTACTTC
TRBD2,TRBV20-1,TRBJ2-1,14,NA,CSARGLAGGFERFF,TGCAGTGCTAGAGGGCTAGCGGGAGGATTTGAACGGTTCTTC
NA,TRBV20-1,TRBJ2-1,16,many,CSALDLGGKAYNEQFF,TGCAGTGCTCTAGACCTAGGCGGGAAAGCCTACAATGAGCAGTTCTTC
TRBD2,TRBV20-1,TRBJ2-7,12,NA,CSARAGVTEQYF,TGCAGTGCCAGAGCGGGGGTGACCGAGCAGTACTTC
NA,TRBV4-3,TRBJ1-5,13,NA,CASSQRENQPQHF,TGCGCCAGCAGCCAAAGGGAGAATCAGCCCCAGCATTTT
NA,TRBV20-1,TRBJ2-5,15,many,CSASSWGLIQETQYF,TGCAGTGCTTCCTCGTGGGGGCTGATCCAAGAGACCCAGTACTTC